This TCR beta chain was found in a study of response to subunit inactivated influenza vaccine. Points from the study as a whole: Authors suggested each seasonal flu vaccination may recruit only limited numbers of new T cells.

For this clonotype: Its target is not known.

TCRdb used MiXCR to reprocess the RT-PCR reads, holding one entry per CDR3 protein. The sample yields hundreds of thousands of distinct CDR3 sequences, roughly 25% seen once. In germline, CDR1 is SGHNT, CDR2 YYREEE (reference sequence). This CDR3 spans 15 amino acids. V gave up 3 bases and J gave up 2 bases; unmatched junction bases: 6. This chain links TRBV5-4 with TRBJ2-5; TRBD2 agrees at 8 bases. This sequence originates from a man between 50 and 59 years old who received an inactivated influenza vaccine. This material consisted of CD4+ T cells sorted from PBMCs, taken 4 to 6 days after vaccination. This CDR3 is CASSWTAGEQETQYF. The CDR3 bases are TGTGCCAGCAGCTGGACAGCGGGAGAGCAAGAGACCCAGTACTTC. Full variable domain (remainder filled in from reference TRBV5-4 and TRBJ2-5): ETGVTQSPTHLIKTRGQQVTLRCSSQSGHNTVSWYQQALGQGPQFIFQYYREEENGRGNFPPRFSGLQFPNYSSELNVNALELDDSALYLCASSWTAGEQETQYFGPGTRLLVL.